A selection of T cell receptor beta chains follows, all from one sample in a study of T cells in Graves' hyperthyroidism and ophthalmopathy. TCRdb redid the calling of the multiplex PCR reads with MiXCR, one entry per CDR3 protein. The repertoire consists of around 370,000 distinct CDR3 sequences, with roughly 20% occurring once and the leading ten covering 40%. The sample consisted of blood. The receptors derive from a young man with Graves' ophthalmopathy. CDR3s include the opening cysteine and the closing phenylalanine or tryptophan. The order of the fields is D gene, V gene, clone size, J gene, CDR3 length, CDR3 DNA, CDR3 protein. D genes are given only for firm matches. Clone size appears in some rows only: once, few, many, or a class for an expanded clone.

D gene: .
V gene: TRBV10-3
clone size: few
J gene: TRBJ2-7
CDR3 length: 14
CDR3 DNA: TGTGCCATCAGTGAGTCGGCAGTCAGCTACGAGCAGTACTTC
CDR3 protein: CAISESAVSYEQYF

D gene: .
V gene: TRBV6-5
clone size: many
J gene: TRBJ2-1
CDR3 length: 14
CDR3 DNA: TGTGCCAGCAGTTACTTGACAGGTCCCTACGAGCAGTTCTTC
CDR3 protein: CASSYLTGPYEQFF

D gene: .
V gene: TRBV27
clone size: once
J gene: TRBJ1-4
CDR3 length: 15
CDR3 DNA: TGTGCCAGCAGTCCGGACGGTGCAACTAATGAAAAACTGTTTTTT
CDR3 protein: CASSPDGATNEKLFF

D gene: TRBD2
V gene: TRBV7-7
clone size: .
J gene: TRBJ2-1
CDR3 length: 14
CDR3 DNA: TGTGCCAGCAGCTTAGGGCTAGCGGGGAATGAGCAGTTCTTC
CDR3 protein: CASSLGLAGNEQFF

D gene: TRBD1
V gene: TRBV2
clone size: many
J gene: TRBJ2-7
CDR3 length: 14
CDR3 DNA: TGTGCCAGCAGCGGACAGGGGGCGACCTACGAGCAGTACTTC
CDR3 protein: CASSGQGATYEQYF

D gene: .
V gene: TRBV12-3/TRBV12-4
clone size: many
J gene: TRBJ1-4
CDR3 length: 12
CDR3 DNA: TGTGCCAGCAGTTTAATGGGGGAAAAACTGTTTTTT
CDR3 protein: CASSLMGEKLFF

D gene: TRBD1
V gene: TRBV4-2
clone size: few
J gene: TRBJ2-4
CDR3 length: 14
CDR3 DNA: TGTGCCAGCAGCCAAGATACAGGGGGCGACATTCAGTACTTC
CDR3 protein: CASSQDTGGDIQYF

D gene: TRBD2
V gene: TRBV28
clone size: many
J gene: TRBJ2-7
CDR3 length: 15
CDR3 DNA: TGTGCCAGCAGTTCCCGGGACTACCTCTCCTACGAGCAGTACTTC
CDR3 protein: CASSSRDYLSYEQYF

D gene: TRBD1
V gene: TRBV20-1
clone size: many
J gene: TRBJ1-1
CDR3 length: 14
CDR3 DNA: TGCAGTGCCAAGCGACAGGGAAGAGGAACTGAAGCTTTCTTT
CDR3 protein: CSAKRQGRGTEAFF

D gene: TRBD1
V gene: TRBV27
clone size: .
J gene: TRBJ2-3
CDR3 length: 14
CDR3 DNA: TGTGCCAGCAGAATGACAGGGAACGGAGATACGCAGTATTTT
CDR3 protein: CASRMTGNGDTQYF

D gene: .
V gene: TRBV6-2/TRBV6-3
clone size: .
J gene: TRBJ1-4
CDR3 length: 13
CDR3 DNA: TGTGCCACCGGAAAGGCAACAAATGAAAAACTGTTTTTT
CDR3 protein: CATGKATNEKLFF

D gene: TRBD1
V gene: TRBV28
clone size: many
J gene: TRBJ1-5
CDR3 length: 15
CDR3 DNA: TGTGCCAGCAGTTTCGACAGGGAATACAATCAGCCCCAGCATTTT
CDR3 protein: CASSFDREYNQPQHF

D gene: TRBD1
V gene: TRBV5-1
clone size: many
J gene: TRBJ2-2
CDR3 length: 16
CDR3 DNA: TGCGCCAGCAGCCTTACCGGGACAGGTCTGATCGGGGAGCTGTTTTTT
CDR3 protein: CASSLTGTGLIGELFF

D gene: TRBD1
V gene: TRBV4-1
clone size: .
J gene: TRBJ1-1
CDR3 length: 16
CDR3 DNA: TGCGCCAGCAGCCGAATCGGACAGGGGGAGGGTACTGAAGCTTTCTTT
CDR3 protein: CASSRIGQGEGTEAFF